This T cell receptor (beta chain) was sequenced in a study of control samples from healthy donors and cancer patients. Assay: immunoSEQ multiplex PCR; the TCRdb copy retains only in-frame clones and omits some. Here the sample spans 100,000 to 150,000 clones, approximately 92% being singletons. Trimming pared 6 bases from V and 6 bases from J, leaving 19 bases between. This CDR3 has 15 residues. Germline CDR1 MNHEY, CDR2 SVGAGI. What was sequenced was blood. The chain carries TRBV6-5 and TRBJ2-3; no clear D gene. The sequence was obtained from a man aged 18 to 35 in good health. CDR3 region: CASSPMSAGLDTQYF. In nucleotides, the CDR3 is TGTGCCAGCAGCCCAATGTCGGCCGGCTTGGATACGCAGTATTTT.